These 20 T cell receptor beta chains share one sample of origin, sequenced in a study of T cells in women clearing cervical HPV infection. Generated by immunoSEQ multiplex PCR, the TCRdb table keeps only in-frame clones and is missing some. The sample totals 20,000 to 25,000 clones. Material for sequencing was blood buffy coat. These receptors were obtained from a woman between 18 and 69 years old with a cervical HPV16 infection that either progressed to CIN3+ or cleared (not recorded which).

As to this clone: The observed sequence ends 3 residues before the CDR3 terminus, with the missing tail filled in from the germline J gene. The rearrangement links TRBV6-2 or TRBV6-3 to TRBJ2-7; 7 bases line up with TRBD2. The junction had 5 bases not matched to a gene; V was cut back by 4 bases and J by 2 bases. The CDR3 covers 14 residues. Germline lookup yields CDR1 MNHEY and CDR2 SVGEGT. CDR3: CASSWTRGAYEQYF. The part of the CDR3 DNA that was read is TGTGCCAGCAGTTGGACTAGAGGGGCCTACGAG.

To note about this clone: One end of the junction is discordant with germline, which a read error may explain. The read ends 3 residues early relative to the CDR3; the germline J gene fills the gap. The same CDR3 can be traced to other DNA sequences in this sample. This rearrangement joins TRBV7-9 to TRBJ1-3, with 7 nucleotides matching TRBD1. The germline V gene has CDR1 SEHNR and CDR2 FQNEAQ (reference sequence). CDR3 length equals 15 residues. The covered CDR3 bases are TGTGCCAGCAGCAAAACAGGGGTCTCTGGAAACACT. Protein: CASSKTGVSGNT. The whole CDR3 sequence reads CASSKTGVSGNTIYF.

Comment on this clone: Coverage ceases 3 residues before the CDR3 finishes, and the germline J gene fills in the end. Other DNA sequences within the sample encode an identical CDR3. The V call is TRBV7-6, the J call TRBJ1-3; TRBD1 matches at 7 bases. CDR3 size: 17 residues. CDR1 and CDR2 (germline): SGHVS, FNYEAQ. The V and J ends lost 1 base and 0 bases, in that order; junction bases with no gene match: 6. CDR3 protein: CASSLEGGTYSGNTIYF. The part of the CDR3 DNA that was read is TGTGCCAGCAGCTTAGAAGGGGGCACCTACTCTGGAAACACC. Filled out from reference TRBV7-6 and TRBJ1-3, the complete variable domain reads GAGVSQSPRYKVTKRGQDVALRCDPISGHVSLYWYRQALGQGPEFLTYFNYEAQQDKSGLPNDRFSAERPEGSISTLTIQRTEQRDSAMYRCASSLEGGTYSGNTIYFGEGSWLTVV.

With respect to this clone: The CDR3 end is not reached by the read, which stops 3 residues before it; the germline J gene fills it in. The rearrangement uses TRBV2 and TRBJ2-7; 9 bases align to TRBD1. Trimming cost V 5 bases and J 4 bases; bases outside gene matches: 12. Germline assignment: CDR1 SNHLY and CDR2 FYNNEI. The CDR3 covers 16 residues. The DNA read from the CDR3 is TGTGCCAGCAGTAATCCAGACGGGACAGGGCAGTACGAG. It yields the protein CASSNPDGTGQYE. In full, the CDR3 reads CASSNPDGTGQYEQYF. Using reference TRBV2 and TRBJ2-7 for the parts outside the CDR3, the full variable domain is EPEVTQTPSHQVTQMGQEVILRCVPISNHLYFYWYRQILGQKVEFLVSFYNNEISEKSEIFDDQFSVERPDGSNFTLKIRSTKLEDSAMYFCASSNPDGTGQYEQYFGPGTRLTVT.

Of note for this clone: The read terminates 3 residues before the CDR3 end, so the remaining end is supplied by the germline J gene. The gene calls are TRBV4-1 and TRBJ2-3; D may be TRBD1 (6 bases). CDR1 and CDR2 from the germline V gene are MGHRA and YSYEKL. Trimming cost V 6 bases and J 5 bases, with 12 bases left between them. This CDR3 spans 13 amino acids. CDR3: CASRRGFRDTQYF. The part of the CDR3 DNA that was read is TGCGCCAGCAGGAGGGGGTTTAGAGATACG.

CDR3 bases read: TGTGCCAGCAGCTTAAGTGGACAGAGAGAGACG. Translation gives CASSLSGQRET. The full CDR3 is CASSLSGQRETQYF. The rearrangement uses TRBV7-3 and TRBJ2-3; perhaps TRBD1 as D (6 bases). The CDR3 end falls 3 residues outside the read, so it is completed with the germline J gene. The CDR3 is 14 amino acids. The germline V gene has CDR1 SGHTA and CDR2 FQGTGA.

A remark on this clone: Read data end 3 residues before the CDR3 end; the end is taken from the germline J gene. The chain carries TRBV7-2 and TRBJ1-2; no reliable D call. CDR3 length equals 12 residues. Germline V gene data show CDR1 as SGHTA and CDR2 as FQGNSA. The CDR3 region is CASSPTTDTYTF. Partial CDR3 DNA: TGTGCCAGCAGCCCTACCACAGATACC.

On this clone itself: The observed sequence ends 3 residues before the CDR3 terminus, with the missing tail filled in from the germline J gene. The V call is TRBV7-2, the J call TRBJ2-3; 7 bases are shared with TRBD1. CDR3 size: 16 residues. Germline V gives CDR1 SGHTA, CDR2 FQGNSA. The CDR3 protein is CASSLALGQSQETQYF. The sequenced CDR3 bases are TGTGCCAGCAGCTTAGCCTTGGGACAGTCCCAAGAGACG.

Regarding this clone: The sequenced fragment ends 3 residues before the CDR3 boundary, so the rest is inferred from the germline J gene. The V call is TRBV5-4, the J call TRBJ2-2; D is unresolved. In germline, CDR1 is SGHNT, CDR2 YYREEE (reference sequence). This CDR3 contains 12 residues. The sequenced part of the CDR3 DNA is TGTGCCAGCAGCCTACTTAATGAAAAG. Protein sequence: CASSLLNEK. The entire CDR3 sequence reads CASSLLNEKLFF. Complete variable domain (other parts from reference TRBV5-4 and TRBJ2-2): ETGVTQSPTHLIKTRGQQVTLRCSSQSGHNTVSWYQQALGQGPQFIFQYYREEENGRGNFPPRFSGLQFPNYSSELNVNALELDDSALYLCASSLLNEKLFFGEGSRLTVL.

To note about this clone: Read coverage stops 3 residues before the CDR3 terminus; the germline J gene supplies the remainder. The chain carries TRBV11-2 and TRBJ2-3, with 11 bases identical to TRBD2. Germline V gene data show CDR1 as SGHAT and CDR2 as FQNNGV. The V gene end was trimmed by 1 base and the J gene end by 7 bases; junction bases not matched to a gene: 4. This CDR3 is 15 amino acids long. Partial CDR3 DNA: TGTGCCAGCAGCTTAGTCGGACTAGCGGGTAATACG. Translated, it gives CASSLVGLAGNT. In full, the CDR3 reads CASSLVGLAGNTQYF.

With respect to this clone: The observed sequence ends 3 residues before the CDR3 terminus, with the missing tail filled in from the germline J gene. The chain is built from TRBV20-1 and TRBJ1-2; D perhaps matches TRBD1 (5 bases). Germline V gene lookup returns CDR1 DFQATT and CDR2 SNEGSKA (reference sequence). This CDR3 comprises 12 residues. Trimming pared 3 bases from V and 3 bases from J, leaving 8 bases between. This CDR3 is CSASGRDYGYTF. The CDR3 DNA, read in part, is TGCAGTGCTAGTGGCAGGGACTATGGC.

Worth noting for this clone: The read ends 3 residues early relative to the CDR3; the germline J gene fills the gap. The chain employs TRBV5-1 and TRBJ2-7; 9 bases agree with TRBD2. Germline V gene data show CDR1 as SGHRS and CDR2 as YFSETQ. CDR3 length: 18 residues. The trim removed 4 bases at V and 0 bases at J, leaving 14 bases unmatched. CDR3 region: CASSTLSLTSGSSYEQYF. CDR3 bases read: TGCGCCAGCAGCACCCTATCCTTGACTAGCGGAAGCTCCTACGAG.

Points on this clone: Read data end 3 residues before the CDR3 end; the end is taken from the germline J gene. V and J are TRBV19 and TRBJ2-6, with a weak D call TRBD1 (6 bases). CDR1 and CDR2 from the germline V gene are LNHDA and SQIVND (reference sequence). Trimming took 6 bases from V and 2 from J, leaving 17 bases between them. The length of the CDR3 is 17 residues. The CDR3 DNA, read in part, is TGTGCCAGTAGCCAATTAAACAGGGTACCTGGGGCCAACGTC. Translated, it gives CASSQLNRVPGANV. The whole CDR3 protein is CASSQLNRVPGANVLTF. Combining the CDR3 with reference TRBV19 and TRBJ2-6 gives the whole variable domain DGGITQSPKYLFRKEGQNVTLSCEQNLNHDAMYWYRQDPGQGLRLIYYSQIVNDFQKGDIAEGYSVSREKKESFPLTVTSAQKNPTAFYLCASSQLNRVPGANVLTFGAGSRLTVL.

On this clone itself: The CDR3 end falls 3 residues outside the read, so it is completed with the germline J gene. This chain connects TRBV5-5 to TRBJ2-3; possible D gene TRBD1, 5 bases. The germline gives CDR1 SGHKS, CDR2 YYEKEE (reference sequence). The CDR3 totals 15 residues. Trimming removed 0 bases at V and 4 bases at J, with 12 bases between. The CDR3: CASSLGSGPADTQYF. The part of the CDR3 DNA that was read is TGTGCCAGCAGCTTGGGGTCAGGGCCTGCAGATACG. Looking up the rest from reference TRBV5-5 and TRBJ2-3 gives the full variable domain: DAGVTQSPTHLIKTRGQQVTLRCSPISGHKSVSWYQQVLGQGPQFIFQYYEKEERGRGNFPDRFSARQFPNYSSELNVNALLLGDSALYLCASSLGSGPADTQYFGPGTRLTVL.

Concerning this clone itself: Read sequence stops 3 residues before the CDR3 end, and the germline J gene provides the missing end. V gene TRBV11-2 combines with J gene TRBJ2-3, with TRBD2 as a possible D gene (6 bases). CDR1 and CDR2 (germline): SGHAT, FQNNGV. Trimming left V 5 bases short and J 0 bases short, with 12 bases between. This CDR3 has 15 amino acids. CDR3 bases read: TGTGCCAGCAGCATGTGGACTACAAGCACAGATACG. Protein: CASSMWTTSTDT. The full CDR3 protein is CASSMWTTSTDTQYF.

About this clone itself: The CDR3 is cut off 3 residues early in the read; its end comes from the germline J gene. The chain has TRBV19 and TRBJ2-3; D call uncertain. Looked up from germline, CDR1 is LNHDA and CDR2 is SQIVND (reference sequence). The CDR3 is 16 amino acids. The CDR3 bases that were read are TGTGCCAGTAGTATATTAAGTCCCGAAGGTCGAGAGACG. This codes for CASSILSPEGRET. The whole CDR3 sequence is CASSILSPEGRETQYF.

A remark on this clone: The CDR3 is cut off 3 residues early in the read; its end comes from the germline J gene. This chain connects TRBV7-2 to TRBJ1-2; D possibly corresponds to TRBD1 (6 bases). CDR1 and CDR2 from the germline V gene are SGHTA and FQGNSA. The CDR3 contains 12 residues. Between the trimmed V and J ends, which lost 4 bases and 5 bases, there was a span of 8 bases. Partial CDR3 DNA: TGTGCCAGCAGCTACACAGGGTATGGC. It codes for CASSYTGYG. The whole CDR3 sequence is CASSYTGYGYTF.

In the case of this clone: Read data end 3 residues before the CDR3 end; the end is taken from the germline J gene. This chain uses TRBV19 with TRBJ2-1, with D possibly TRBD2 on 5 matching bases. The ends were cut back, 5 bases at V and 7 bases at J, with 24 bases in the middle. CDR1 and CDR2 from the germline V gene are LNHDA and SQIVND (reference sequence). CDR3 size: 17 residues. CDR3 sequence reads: CASSLLHSDLLWNEQFF. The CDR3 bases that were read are TGTGCCAGTAGTCTCCTTCATAGCGACTTACTCTGGAATGAG.

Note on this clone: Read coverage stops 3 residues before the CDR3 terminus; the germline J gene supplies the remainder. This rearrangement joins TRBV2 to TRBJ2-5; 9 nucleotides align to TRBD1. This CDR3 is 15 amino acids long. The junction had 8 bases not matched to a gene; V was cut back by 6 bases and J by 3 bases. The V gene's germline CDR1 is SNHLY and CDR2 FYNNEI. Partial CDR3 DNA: TGTGCCAGCAGAGCCTGGACAGGGGAGGAAGAGACC. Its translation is CASRAWTGEEET. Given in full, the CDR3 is CASRAWTGEEETQYF.

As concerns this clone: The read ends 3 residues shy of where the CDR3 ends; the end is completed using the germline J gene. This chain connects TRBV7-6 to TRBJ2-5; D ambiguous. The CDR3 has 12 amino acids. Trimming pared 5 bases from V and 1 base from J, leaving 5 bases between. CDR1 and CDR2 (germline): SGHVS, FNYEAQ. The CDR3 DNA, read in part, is TGTGCCAGCAGCATCAGCCAAGAGACC. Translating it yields CASSISQET. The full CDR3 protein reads CASSISQETQYF.